This passage covers 27 T cell receptor beta chains from one sample sequenced in a study of spatial heterogeneity in lung cancer. General observations from the study: Tumor mutation counts were tracked by expanded intratumoral alpha and beta TCR counts.

Antigens of these TCRs are unknown. One entry per CDR3 protein, called by TCRdb with MiXCR from the 5' RACE reads. The sample has about 9,300 distinct CDR3 sequences; 45% to 65% are singletons. As for time point: sample taken at primary tumor resection. The sample in question was lung tumor tissue, obtained at surgery. These TCRs come from a female donor with early-stage non-small cell lung cancer.

Notes on this clonotype: As an off-target read in a library built for alpha chains, this beta chain has a frequency of little significance. This chain joins TRBV4-2 and TRBJ1-1, with 7 bases lining up with TRBD1. Germline values: CDR1 LGHNA, CDR2 YNFKEQ. The CDR3 consists of 16 residues. V was pared by 0 bases and J by 4 bases, with 8 bases of the junction left unmatched. In DNA, the CDR3 is TGTGCCAGCAGCCAAGATTTAGGGGACAGACCCACTGAAGCTTTCTTT. This translates into CASSQDLGDRPTEAFF.

In the case of this clonotype: This beta chain came through as a stray read in a library set up for alpha chains, and its size says little. This rearrangement joins TRBV12-3 or TRBV12-4 to TRBJ1-4; D unresolved. Between the trimmed V and J ends, which lost 6 bases and 8 bases, there was a span of 16 bases. The CDR3 is made up of 14 amino acids. In DNA, the CDR3 is TGTGCCAGCAGCCCGGGTGCGGTTGGGGAAAAACTGTTTTTT. It yields the protein CASSPGAVGEKLFF.

On this clonotype itself: Little can be read into the size of this beta chain, an off-target read in a library designed for alpha chains. The chain is built from TRBV12-3 or TRBV12-4 and TRBJ2-1; D might be TRBD1 (5 bases). The CDR3 is made up of 15 amino acids. V was pared by 3 bases and J by 4 bases, with 13 bases between. The CDR3 region has the DNA TGTGCCAGCAGTTTGGTGAGACAGACGTACAATGAGCAGTTCTTC. Translated, it gives CASSLVRQTYNEQFF.

In the case of this clonotype: This beta chain is a stray sequence in a library constructed for alpha chains; its clone size is not meaningful. V usage is TRBV12-3 or TRBV12-4 and J usage is TRBJ1-2; D gene uncertain. The CDR3 spans 14 residues. V was trimmed by 7 bases and J by 2 bases, leaving 14 bases between them. The chain's CDR3 is CASTPLDGNYGYTF. The CDR3 DNA reads as TGTGCCAGCACCCCTCTGGACGGAAACTATGGCTACACCTTC.

In its sample, this clonotype ranks as large. The library was prepared for alpha chains; this beta chain is a stray read, so its frequency means little. This chain uses TRBV29-1 with TRBJ2-5; D possibly matches TRBD1 or TRBD2 (5 bases each). This CDR3 has 13 residues. V gave up 6 bases and J gave up 2 bases, with 13 bases separating them. The germline V gene has CDR1 SQVTM and CDR2 ANQGSEA. CDR3 nucleotide sequence: TGCAGCGTGGACATAGGGACGCAAGAGACCCAGTACTTC. It specifies CSVDIGTQETQYF.

As concerns this clonotype: In a library made to pick up alpha chains, this beta chain is a stray read with a size that means little. V is TRBV7-9 and J is TRBJ2-5; TRBD2 aligns across 7 bases. Germline V gene sequence: CDR1 SEHNR, CDR2 FQNEAQ (reference sequence). This CDR3 region has 16 residues. V shed 5 bases, J shed 1 base, and the junction held 10 bases outside the gene matches. CDR3 amino acids: CASSPFAGGTQETQYF. CDR3 DNA sequence: TGTGCCAGCAGCCCTTTCGCCGGGGGGACCCAAGAGACCCAGTACTTC.

Concerning this clonotype itself: This beta chain is a stray read from a library made for alpha chains; its abundance is not meaningful. V usage is TRBV7-2 and J usage is TRBJ1-1; D is ambiguous. The germline V gene encodes CDR1 SGHTA and CDR2 FQGNSA. Trimming took off 3 bases at V and 6 bases at J, with 11 bases between the two ends. The CDR3 runs to 13 residues. The CDR3 nucleotides are TGTGCCAGCAGCTTCCGGACGGGTGCTGAAGCTTTCTTT. It specifies CASSFRTGAEAFF. Filled out from reference TRBV7-2 and TRBJ1-1, the complete variable domain reads GAGVSQSPSNKVTEKGKDVELRCDPISGHTALYWYRQSLGQGLEFLIYFQGNSAPDKSGLPSDRFSAERTGGSVSTLTIQRTQQEDSAVYLCASSFRTGAEAFFGQGTRLTVV.

Concerning this clonotype: For a library built for alpha chains, this beta chain is a stray read; little rests on its size. The V gene is TRBV20-1, the J gene TRBJ1-1; TRBD1 agrees at 8 bases. V lost 0 bases, J lost 7 bases, and 10 bases stayed unmatched. Looked up from germline, CDR1 is DFQATT and CDR2 is SNEGSKA (reference sequence). The CDR3 sequence is 15 residues long. For the CDR3, the DNA is TGCAGTGCTAGAGATCCTAGGACAGGGTCGGGTGAAGCTTTCTTT. It yields the protein CSARDPRTGSGEAFF.

Comment on this clonotype: This beta chain represents an off-target read in a library built for alpha chains; its size is of limited meaning. The genes are TRBV24-1 and TRBJ2-3; 9 positions match TRBD2. V trimming: 6 bases; J trimming: 2 bases; junction bases outside the gene matches: 8. The CDR3 contains 16 residues. Germline V gene lookup returns CDR1 KGHDR and CDR2 SFDVKD. The CDR3 DNA is TGTGCCACCAGTTCGGGGCGGGGGGGATTCACAGATACGCAGTATTTT. Amino acid sequence: CATSSGRGGFTDTQYF.

For this clonotype: The library was prepared for alpha chains; this beta chain is a stray read, so its frequency means little. The rearrangement uses TRBV29-1 and TRBJ2-5; a possible D gene is TRBD1 (6 bases). Germline V CDR1 and CDR2: SQVTM, ANQGSEA. Trimming removed 6 bases at V and 4 bases at J, with 12 bases between. The CDR3 extends over 12 amino acids. The CDR3 DNA sequence: TGCAGCGTCCCCGACAGGCGAGAGACCCAGTACTTC. This encodes CSVPDRRETQYF.

With respect to this clonotype: Since it is a stray read in a library aimed at alpha chains, this beta chain has a size that is not meaningful. This chain uses TRBV30 with TRBJ2-1; D gene uncertain. Germline assignment: CDR1 GTSNPN and CDR2 SVGIG (reference sequence). The CDR3 covers 14 residues. V dropped 3 bases and J dropped 8 bases, with 17 bases sitting between them. The CDR3 spells CAWSQGSGFDEQFF. As DNA, the CDR3 is TGTGCCTGGAGCCAAGGGTCGGGTTTCGATGAGCAGTTCTTC. Full variable domain (outside the CDR3, taken from reference TRBV30 and TRBJ2-1): SQTIHQWPATLVQPVGSPLSLECTVEGTSNPNLYWYRQAAGRGLQLLFYSVGIGQISSEVPQNLSASRPQDRQFILSSKKLLLSDSGFYLCAWSQGSGFDEQFFGPGTRLTVL.

About this clonotype: This beta chain is a stray read from a library made for alpha chains; its abundance is not meaningful. The rearrangement links TRBV20-1 to TRBJ2-3, with 12 bases lining up with TRBD2. CDR1 and CDR2 (germline): DFQATT, SNEGSKA (reference sequence). The CDR3 consists of 19 residues. The V segment lost 5 bases and the J segment 0 bases; nucleotides outside the gene matches: 15. CDR3 bases: TGCAGTGCTGCAACCGGGACTAGCGGGCTGCTCTCTAGCACAGATACGCAGTATTTT. As protein: CSAATGTSGLLSSTDTQYF.

Details on this clonotype: For a library built for alpha chains, this beta chain is a stray read; little rests on its size. V usage is TRBV2 and J usage is TRBJ1-2; 7 bases map to TRBD1. This CDR3 has 13 amino acids. With 0 bases clipped from V and 7 bases from J, the junction kept 2 bases outside the gene matches. Germline V gene sequence: CDR1 SNHLY, CDR2 FYNNEI. The CDR3 region has the DNA TGTGCCAGCAGTGAAGCGCCAGGGGGTGGCTACACCTTC. Translation: CASSEAPGGGYTF.

A remark on this clonotype: The library was designed around alpha chains, so this beta chain is a stray read whose abundance carries little weight. This chain links TRBV5-1 with TRBJ2-3, with TRBD2 identical over 13 bases. Trimming at V came to 4 bases and at J to 4 bases, leaving 6 bases not matched to a gene. The CDR3 consists of 16 residues. Germline V gene lookup returns CDR1 SGHRS and CDR2 YFSETQ. The CDR3 reads CASSKDGLAGADTQYF. The CDR3 DNA reads as TGCGCCAGCAGCAAGGACGGACTAGCGGGGGCAGATACGCAGTATTTT.

About this clonotype: This beta chain is a stray read from a library made for alpha chains; its abundance is not meaningful. The genes are TRBV27 and TRBJ1-4, with 8 bases fitting TRBD1. The trim removed 3 bases at V and 2 bases at J, leaving 5 bases unmatched. The CDR3 runs to 16 residues. The germline gives CDR1 MNHEY, CDR2 SMNVEV (reference sequence). The CDR3 DNA follows: TGTGCCAGCAGTTTGGGTCAGGGGGCGACTAATGAAAAACTGTTTTTT. Protein sequence: CASSLGQGATNEKLFF.

To note about this clonotype: Little can be read into the size of this beta chain, an off-target read in a library designed for alpha chains. V usage is TRBV12-3 or TRBV12-4 and J usage is TRBJ2-1, with 10 bases lining up with TRBD1. The trim removed 5 bases at V and 8 bases at J, leaving 9 bases unmatched. The CDR3 extends over 15 amino acids. CDR3 DNA sequence: TGTGCCAGCAGTCCGGGACAGGGGAGGATGTATGAGCAGTTCTTC. Amino acids: CASSPGQGRMYEQFF.

Regarding this clonotype: This beta chain represents an off-target read in a library built for alpha chains; its size is of limited meaning. This chain uses TRBV9 with TRBJ1-6; tentative D call: TRBD1 (6 bases). With 2 bases removed from V and 6 bases from J, the gap between germline ends came to 12 bases. This CDR3 comprises 15 residues. Germline CDR1 reads SGDLS; CDR2 reads YYNGEE. CDR3 in amino acids: CASSVRDTLNSPLHF. The CDR3 coding sequence is TGTGCCAGCAGCGTTAGGGACACCCTTAATTCACCCCTCCACTTT.

This clonotype has only a few counts. This beta chain was picked up by a library intended for alpha chains and is off target, so its count carries little meaning. The chain joins TRBV15 to TRBJ2-5, with D possibly TRBD1 on 6 matching bases. Germline CDR1 LNHNV, CDR2 YYDKDF (reference sequence). There are 15 residues in the CDR3. V was cut by 10 bases and J by 6 bases, with 24 bases left in between. CDR3 sequence reads: CASRTGSTEKKTQYF. The CDR3 coding sequence is TGTGCCAGTAGAACAGGGTCTACGGAGAAGAAGACCCAGTACTTC.

Note on this clonotype: Found in a library prepared for alpha chains, this beta chain is an off-target read, and its abundance has little meaning. J is TRBJ2-2 and V is TRBV7-7; no definite D call. The CDR3 runs to 13 residues. Germline V gene data show CDR1 as SSHAT and CDR2 as FNYEAQ (reference sequence). Trimming left V 5 bases short and J 5 bases short, with 9 bases between. In DNA form, the CDR3 reads TGTGCCAGCAGCCCGGTTGGAACCGGGGAGCTGTTTTTT. It codes for CASSPVGTGELFF.

This clonotype was seen more than once but under ten times. The size of this beta chain means little, since it is a stray read in a library made for alpha chains. The chain is built from TRBV12-3 or TRBV12-4 and TRBJ2-2, with 7 positions matching TRBD2. CDR3 length: 15 residues. V lost 3 bases to trimming and J lost 6 bases; unmatched junction nucleotides: 7. CDR3 loop: CASSLGLGGAGELFF. In nucleotides, the CDR3 is TGTGCCAGCAGTTTGGGCCTGGGGGGGGCCGGGGAGCTGTTTTTT.

Details on this clonotype: This beta chain is off target for a library built for alpha chains, so its abundance means little. The gene calls are TRBV20-1 and TRBJ1-1; maybe TRBD1 (6 bases). From germline, CDR1 is DFQATT and CDR2 SNEGSKA (reference sequence). The CDR3 is 16 residues long. Trimming removed 4 bases from V and 1 base from J, with 19 bases in between. CDR3 sequence: CSANLIRGHPNTEAFF. Written as DNA, the CDR3 is TGCAGTGCTAATCTAATAAGGGGACACCCGAACACTGAAGCTTTCTTT.

On this clonotype itself: This beta chain turned up in a library designed for alpha chains; as an off-target read, its abundance says little. The gene calls are TRBV20-1 and TRBJ1-1; 8 nucleotides match TRBD1. Germline V gene lookup returns CDR1 DFQATT and CDR2 SNEGSKA (reference sequence). V dropped 6 bases and J dropped 8; count of bases not matched to a gene: 11. This CDR3 comprises 13 residues. The CDR3 spells CSANLHRDREAFF. Here the CDR3 DNA reads TGCAGTGCCAACCTACACCGGGACAGGGAAGCTTTCTTT.

For this clonotype: Since the library was made to target alpha chains, this beta chain is a stray read and its abundance is not meaningful. This chain joins TRBV28 and TRBJ2-7; 9 nucleotides line up with TRBD1. V lost 4 bases and J lost 4; bases outside the gene matches: 29. The CDR3 totals 22 residues. Germline assignment: CDR1 MDHEN and CDR2 SYDVKM. The CDR3 is CASSSPSWTGVELDYAWYEQYF. Written as DNA, the CDR3 is TGTGCCAGCAGTTCCCCCTCCTGGACAGGGGTCGAATTAGACTACGCGTGGTACGAGCAGTACTTC. Full variable domain (outside the CDR3, taken from reference TRBV28 and TRBJ2-7): DVKVTQSSRYLVKRTGEKVFLECVQDMDHENMFWYRQDPGLGLRLIYFSYDVKMKEKGDIPEGYSVSREKKERFSLILESASTNQTSMYLCASSSPSWTGVELDYAWYEQYFGPGTRLTVT.

This clonotype rates as medium-sized. The library was built for alpha chains, so this beta chain is an off-target read and its size means little. This chain uses TRBV12-3 or TRBV12-4 with TRBJ2-2, with D possibly being TRBD1 (5 bases). Trimming cost V 11 bases and J 1 base, with 26 bases left between them. The CDR3 contains 18 residues. CDR3 in amino acids: CAAGAGQVLQGNTGELFF. In DNA form, the CDR3 reads TGTGCCGCTGGGGCAGGGCAGGTCCTTCAAGGGAACACCGGGGAGCTGTTTTTT.

With respect to this clonotype: Because this beta chain is a stray read in a library intended to capture alpha chains, its abundance should not be given much weight. The genes are TRBV20-1 and TRBJ1-5, with D maybe TRBD1 (6 bases). The CDR3 is made up of 14 amino acids. V was trimmed by 3 bases and J by 3 bases, leaving 12 bases between them. The V gene's germline CDR1 is DFQATT and CDR2 SNEGSKA (reference sequence). CDR3 bases: TGCAGTGCTAGTAGTCGGGGGGCCAATCAGCCCCAGCATTTT. Encoded protein: CSASSRGANQPQHF.

Points on this clonotype: As an off-target read in a library built for alpha chains, this beta chain has a frequency of little significance. The CDR3, as DNA: TGCAGTGCAGAGAGGGAGGGCTACGAGCAGTACTTC. Amino acid sequence: CSAEREGYEQYF. This chain connects TRBV20-1 to TRBJ2-7; 7 bases align to TRBD2. The V gene end was trimmed by 6 bases and the J gene end by 3 bases; junction bases not matched to a gene: 5. The CDR3 is 12 amino acids. Germline V gene sequence: CDR1 DFQATT, CDR2 SNEGSKA (reference sequence).

A few counts support this clonotype. In a library made to pick up alpha chains, this beta chain is a stray read with a size that means little. J is TRBJ2-7 and V is TRBV7-9, with 11 nucleotides matching TRBD1. Germline CDR1 SEHNR, CDR2 FQNEAQ (reference sequence). The V segment lost 11 bases and the J segment 4 bases; nucleotides outside the gene matches: 1. CDR3 size: 11 residues. The chain's CDR3 is CAGQGAYEQYF. CDR3 nucleotides: TGTGCCGGACAGGGGGCATACGAGCAGTACTTC.